This T cell receptor (beta chain) came from a study of blood T cell repertoires in COVID-19. V lost 5 bases and J lost 5, with 4 bases in between. This CDR3 region has 10 residues. Germline CDR1 DFQATT, CDR2 SNEGSKA (reference sequence). Sequenced by immunoSEQ multiplex PCR; TCRdb stores in-frame clones only, minus some. The profile shows approximately 150,000 clones, approximately 84% of them singletons. Sequencing was carried out using PBMCs or T cells enriched from blood (not recorded which). This chain connects TRBV20-1 to TRBJ2-1; D unresolved. The sequence came from a woman aged 45-60 years with acute COVID-19. The CDR3 loop is CSAVDNEQFF. For the CDR3, the DNA is TGCAGTGCTGTAGACAATGAGCAGTTCTTC.